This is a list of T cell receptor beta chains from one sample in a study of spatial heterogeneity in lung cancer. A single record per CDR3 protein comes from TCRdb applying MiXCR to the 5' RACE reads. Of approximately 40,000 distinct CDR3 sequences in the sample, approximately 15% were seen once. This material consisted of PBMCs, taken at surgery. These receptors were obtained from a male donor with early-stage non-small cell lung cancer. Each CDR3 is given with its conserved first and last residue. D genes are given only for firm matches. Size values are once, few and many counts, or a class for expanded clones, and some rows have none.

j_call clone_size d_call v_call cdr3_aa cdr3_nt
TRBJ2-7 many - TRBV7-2 CASSHRASASYEQYF TGTGCCAGCAGCCACCGGGCTTCGGCCTCCTACGAGCAGTACTTC
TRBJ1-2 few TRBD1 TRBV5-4 CASSPGTANYGYTF TGTGCCAGCAGCCCTGGGACAGCTAACTATGGCTACACCTTC
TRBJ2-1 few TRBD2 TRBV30 CAWRRGLLAGSYNEQFF TGTGCCTGGAGGAGGGGCCTCCTAGCGGGAAGCTACAATGAGCAGTTCTTC
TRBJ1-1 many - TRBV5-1 CASRSTGLGTEAFF TGCGCCAGCAGATCCACAGGACTAGGGACTGAAGCTTTCTTT
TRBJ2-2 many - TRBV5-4 CASSLDRLGTGELFF TGTGCCAGCAGCTTGGATCGATTGGGTACCGGGGAGCTGTTTTTT
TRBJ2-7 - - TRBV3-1 CASSRPRQEIYEQYF TGTGCCAGCAGCCGCCCGAGACAGGAGATCTACGAGCAGTACTTC
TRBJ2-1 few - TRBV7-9 CASSQGGSSYNEQFF TGTGCCAGCAGCCAGGGGGGTAGCTCCTACAATGAGCAGTTCTTC
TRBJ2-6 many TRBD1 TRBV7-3 CASSRGQGASHGANVLTF TGTGCCAGCAGCCGAGGGCAGGGGGCATCCCATGGGGCCAACGTCCTGACTTTC
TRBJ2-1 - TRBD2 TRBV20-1 CSVAGRGGYNEQFF TGCAGTGTAGCTGGGAGGGGAGGCTACAATGAGCAGTTCTTC
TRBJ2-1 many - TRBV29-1 CSAGVSEQFF TGCAGCGCCGGAGTTTCTGAGCAGTTCTTC
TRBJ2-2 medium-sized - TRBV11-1 CASSPEDERNTGELFF TGTGCCAGCAGCCCCGAGGATGAGCGGAACACCGGGGAGCTGTTTTTT
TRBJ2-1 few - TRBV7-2 CASSLARDNEQFF TGTGCCAGCAGCTTAGCGCGCGACAATGAGCAGTTCTTC
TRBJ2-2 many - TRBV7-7 CASSSNTGELFF TGTGCTAGCAGCTCTAACACCGGGGAGCTGTTTTTT
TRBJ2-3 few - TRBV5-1 CASGTLSTDTQYF TGCGCCAGCGGGACTTTAAGCACAGATACGCAGTATTTT
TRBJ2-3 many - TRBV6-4 CASSTASTDTQYF TGTGCCAGCAGTACCGCAAGCACAGATACGCAGTATTTT
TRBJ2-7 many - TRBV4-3 CASSYGLSYEQYF TGCGCCAGCAGCTATGGTCTCTCCTACGAGCAGTACTTC
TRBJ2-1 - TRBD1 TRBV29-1 CSGGQGDDEQFF TGCAGCGGGGGACAGGGGGACGATGAGCAGTTCTTC
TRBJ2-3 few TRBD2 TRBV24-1 CATAGTSGGTDTQYF TGTGCCACCGCCGGGACTAGCGGGGGCACAGATACGCAGTATTTT
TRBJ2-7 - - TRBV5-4 CASSRDPIGEQYF TGTGCCAGCAGCCGGGACCCTATCGGGGAGCAGTACTTC
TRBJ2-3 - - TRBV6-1 CASRDLGITDTQYF TGTGCCAGCAGGGACTTGGGGATTACAGACACGCAGTATTTT
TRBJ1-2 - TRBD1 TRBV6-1 CASSEPYRGEGYTF TGTGCCAGCAGTGAACCCTACAGGGGCGAAGGCTACACCTTC
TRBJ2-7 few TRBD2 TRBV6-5 CASSRALAGGMGEQYF TGTGCCAGCAGCCGCGCGCTAGCGGGAGGGATGGGGGAGCAGTACTTC
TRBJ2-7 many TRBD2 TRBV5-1 CASSLKAGAYEQYF TGCGCCAGCAGCTTGAAGGCGGGAGCGTACGAGCAGTACTTC
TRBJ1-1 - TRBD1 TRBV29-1 CSVVPTGAWTEAFF TGCAGCGTTGTACCCACAGGGGCATGGACTGAAGCTTTCTTT
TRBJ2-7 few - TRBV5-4 CASSPGHLYEQYF TGTGCCAGCAGCCCCGGACATCTCTACGAGCAGTACTTC
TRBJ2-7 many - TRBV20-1 CSASRGASLYEQYF TGCAGTGCTAGTCGGGGGGCGTCCTTGTACGAGCAGTACTTC
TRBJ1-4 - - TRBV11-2 CASSLSSTNEKLFF TGTGCCAGCAGCTTATCCAGCACTAATGAAAAACTGTTTTTT
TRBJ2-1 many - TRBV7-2 CASSKNTYNEQFF TGTGCCAGCAGCAAAAACACGTACAATGAGCAGTTCTTC
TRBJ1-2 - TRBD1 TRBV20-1 CSAAGQGVYGYTF TGCAGTGCTGCAGGACAGGGGGTCTATGGCTACACCTTC
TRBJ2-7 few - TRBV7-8 CASSFVVYEQYF TGTGCCAGCAGCTTCGTTGTCTACGAGCAGTACTTC
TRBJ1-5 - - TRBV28 CASTMGIYNQPQHF TGTGCCAGCACAATGGGGATTTACAATCAGCCCCAGCATTTT
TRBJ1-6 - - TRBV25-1 CASSEPHQGIPLHF TGTGCCAGCAGTGAACCCCATCAGGGTATTCCCCTCCACTTT
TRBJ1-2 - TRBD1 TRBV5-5 CASSPTGQGNYGYTF TGTGCCAGCAGCCCGACGGGACAGGGGAACTATGGCTACACCTTC
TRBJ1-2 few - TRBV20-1 CSANIRGNYGYTF TGCAGTGCTAATATCAGGGGTAACTATGGCTACACCTTC
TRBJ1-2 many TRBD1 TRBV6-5 CASSRSTGQGAAANYGYTF TGTGCCAGCAGTCGCTCTACCGGGCAGGGGGCCGCGGCGAACTATGGCTACACCTTC
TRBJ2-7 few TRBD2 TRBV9 CASSVGLAGAYEQYF TGTGCCAGCAGCGTAGGACTAGCGGGGGCCTACGAGCAGTACTTC
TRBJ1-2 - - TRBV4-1 CASSPSRNYGYTF TGCGCCAGCAGCCCCTCGCGGAACTATGGCTACACCTTC
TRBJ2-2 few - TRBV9 CASSPRLDGELFF TGTGCCAGCAGCCCTCGTCTCGACGGGGAGCTGTTTTTT
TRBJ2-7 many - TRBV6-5 CASREGPGEQYF TGTGCCAGCAGGGAGGGGCCCGGCGAGCAGTACTTC
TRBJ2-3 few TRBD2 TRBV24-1 CATASASGDGDTQYF TGTGCCACCGCCTCGGCTAGCGGGGACGGGGATACGCAGTATTTT
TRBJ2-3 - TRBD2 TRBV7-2 CASSLDAGGTDTQYF TGTGCCAGCAGCTTAGATGCGGGGGGCACAGATACGCAGTATTTT
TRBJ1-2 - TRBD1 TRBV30 CACSTGPHGYTF TGTGCCTGCTCGACAGGGCCCCATGGCTACACCTTC
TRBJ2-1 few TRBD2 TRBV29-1 CSVKGLAVSYNEQFF TGCAGCGTGAAGGGACTAGCGGTCTCCTACAATGAGCAGTTCTTC
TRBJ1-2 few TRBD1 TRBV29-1 CSAWGAGGFNYGYTF TGCAGCGCATGGGGCGCAGGGGGATTTAACTATGGCTACACCTTC
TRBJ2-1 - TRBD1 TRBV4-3 CASSLAPGQGPNEQFF TGCGCCAGCAGCCTCGCTCCGGGACAGGGCCCCAATGAGCAGTTCTTC
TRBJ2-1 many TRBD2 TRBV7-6 CASSLTGTSGVNEQFF TGTGCCAGCAGCTTAACCGGGACTAGCGGGGTCAATGAGCAGTTCTTC
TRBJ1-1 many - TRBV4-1 CASGLAAGEAFF TGCGCCAGCGGGCTCGCCGCAGGTGAAGCTTTCTTT
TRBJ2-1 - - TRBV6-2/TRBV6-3 CASSYSRQGHEQFF TGTGCCAGCAGTTACTCGAGGCAGGGTCATGAGCAGTTCTTC
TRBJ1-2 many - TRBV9 CASLTSNGYTF TGTGCCAGCCTGACGAGTAATGGCTACACCTTC
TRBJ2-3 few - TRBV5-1 CASSLPSTDTQYF TGCGCCAGCAGCTTGCCTAGCACAGATACGCAGTATTTT
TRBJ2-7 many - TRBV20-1 CSARDAFRGADSYEQYF TGCAGTGCTAGAGATGCCTTTCGAGGTGCGGACTCCTACGAGCAGTACTTC